The clone carrying this T cell receptor beta chain came up a few times. The antigen is undetermined. Library preparation followed earlier protocols using designated TCR primers. MiXCR, run by TCRdb on the PCR reads, gives a single entry per CDR3 protein. The table records more than 250,000 distinct CDR3 sequences, roughly a fifth of them present only once. The data derive from a study of molecular identifiers for immune sequencing clone quantification. Overall study findings and caveats: Spiked Jurkat TCR RNA equivalent to one cell reportedly surfaced among some 1 million naive cells. Highly expanded clones may be undercounted when identical TCR molecules share barcodes.

V lost 0 bases, J lost 3 bases, and 12 bases lay in between. This CDR3 is built from 15 residues. Germline CDR1 SGHDN, CDR2 FVKESK. Naive CD8 T cells were FACS-sorted by CD8+CD4-CCR7+CD45RA+ markers. What was sequenced was naive CD8+ T cells from blood, with Jurkat cell RNA spiked in. The subset denotes: FACS-sorted CD8+CD4-CCR7+CD45RA+ naive T cells. The receptor comes from a human donor in good health. Some libraries in this study had Jurkat cell RNA spiked in. The chain is built from TRBV14 and TRBJ2-7, with a weak D call TRBD1 (6 bases). This CDR3 is CASSQEGKGHYEQYF. The CDR3 DNA reads TGTGCCAGCAGCCAAGAAGGGAAGGGACACTACGAGCAGTACTTC.